The 32 T cell receptor beta chains presented below share a single source sample, sequenced in a study of T cell repertoires in cytomegalovirus infection. What these receptors recognize is not known. TCRdb itself ran the reads through MiXCR, one entry per CDR3 protein. The data hold 160,000 or so distinct CDR3 sequences, with approximately 21% observed a single time. The material sequenced was CD8+ T cells from cultured PBMCs, taken from culture after CMV antigen stimulation. These receptors all come from a human donor in good health (CMV status not recorded). Some clones in this sample may be carry-over from other donors' samples.

This clonotype has only a few counts. The CDR3 loop is CASTPNTGGVGYTF. In nucleotides, the CDR3 is TGTGCCAGCACTCCGAACACCGGGGGTGTGGGCTACACCTTC. This rearrangement joins TRBV12-3 or TRBV12-4 to TRBJ1-2; D is possibly TRBD1 (5 bases). CDR3 length equals 14 residues. Trimming pared 7 bases from V and 8 bases from J, leaving 20 bases between.

This clonotype turned up a few times. The CDR3 coding sequence is TGTGCCAGCAGTTACTGGGGCGGGGGCTTCTCCTACGAGCAGTACTTC. It specifies CASSYWGGGFSYEQYF. This rearrangement joins TRBV6-5 to TRBJ2-7; maybe TRBD2 (7 bases). With 1 base removed from V and 0 bases from J, the gap between germline ends came to 13 bases. The CDR3 is 16 residues long. Per germline, CDR1 MNHEY and CDR2 SVGAGI.

Many counts were recorded for this clonotype. This chain joins TRBV28 and TRBJ1-1; D is ambiguous. Germline V CDR1 and CDR2: MDHEN, SYDVKM. The ends were cut back, 5 bases at V and 1 base at J, with 26 bases in the middle. This CDR3 has 19 amino acids. In DNA, the CDR3 is TGTGCCAGCAGTGCACCCAATCCGCAGGAATTGCGGGGGAACACTGAAGCTTTCTTT. Residues: CASSAPNPQELRGNTEAFF.

The sample holds many counts of this clonotype. The chain links TRBV6-2 or TRBV6-3 to TRBJ2-3; TRBD2 agrees at 7 bases. The ends lost 6 bases at V and 1 base at J; junction bases unmatched: 1. This CDR3 comprises 13 residues. The V gene's germline CDR1 is MNHEY and CDR2 SVGEGT. CDR3 amino acids: CASSRGGTDTQYF. DNA for the CDR3: TGTGCCAGCAGCCGGGGGGGCACAGATACGCAGTATTTT.

The chain recombines TRBV6-5 with TRBJ1-5; 8 bases are a match to TRBD1. Trimming cost V 2 bases and J 7 bases; bases outside gene matches: 4. Germline V lookup: CDR1 MNHEY, CDR2 SVGAGI. CDR3 length: 14 residues. CDR3 sequence: CASSYTGGGQPQHF. The CDR3 nucleotides read TGTGCCAGCAGTTACACAGGGGGTGGGCAGCCCCAGCATTTT.

The chain recombines TRBV7-2 with TRBJ1-3; D is possibly TRBD1 (6 bases). The CDR3 sequence is 14 residues long. The germline V gene has CDR1 SGHTA and CDR2 FQGNSA. Trimming took 5 bases from V and 9 from J, leaving 17 bases between them. CDR3 loop: CASSPTGSAGTIYF. The CDR3 DNA is TGTGCCAGCAGCCCAACAGGGTCCGCTGGCACCATATATTTT.

Only a few counts were recorded for this clonotype. This chain uses TRBV12-3 or TRBV12-4 with TRBJ2-7, with D possibly being TRBD1 (5 bases). The ends were cut back, 6 bases at V and 2 bases at J, with 20 bases in the middle. The CDR3 runs 16 residues. Here the CDR3 reads CASRGFGSQGTYEQYF. The CDR3, as DNA: TGTGCCAGCAGGGGATTTGGGTCCCAGGGTACCTACGAGCAGTACTTC.

The V gene is TRBV7-9, the J gene TRBJ2-1; 13 nucleotides agree with TRBD2. The trim removed 7 bases at V and 2 bases at J, leaving 11 bases unmatched. Looked up from germline, CDR1 is SEHNR and CDR2 is FQNEAQ (reference sequence). The CDR3 covers 18 residues. CDR3 amino acids: CASIPRTSGGSTYNEQFF. The CDR3 region has the DNA TGTGCCAGCATCCCCCGGACTAGCGGGGGATCCACCTACAATGAGCAGTTCTTC.

This clonotype was counted many times. The chain carries TRBV6-1 and TRBJ2-7; D might be TRBD1 (6 bases). Germline V gene data show CDR1 as MNHNS and CDR2 as SASEGT. Trimming took off 2 bases at V and 2 bases at J, with 7 bases between the two ends. The CDR3 has 13 residues. Here the CDR3 reads CASSETGTYEQYF. DNA of the CDR3: TGTGCCAGCAGTGAAACAGGGACCTACGAGCAGTACTTC.

Points on this clonotype: The junction differs from germline at one of its ends, possibly a read error. The chain uses TRBV7-6 and TRBJ1-6; D uncertain. CDR3 length equals 13 residues. CDR1 and CDR2 (germline): SGHVS, FNYEAQ. CDR3: CASSLDLGAPLHF. DNA for the CDR3: TGTGCTAGCAGCTTAGACCTCGGGGCACCCCTCCACTTT.

The rearrangement joins TRBV19 to TRBJ2-1, with 14 bases aligning to TRBD2. Unmatched junction bases numbered 3, after V lost 8 bases and J lost 6 bases. This CDR3 comprises 14 residues. Germline V CDR1 and CDR2: LNHDA, SQIVND (reference sequence). This chain's CDR3 is CASAGTSGSNEQFF. As DNA, the CDR3 is TGTGCCAGTGCCGGGACTAGCGGGAGCAATGAGCAGTTCTTC.

CDR3 DNA sequence: TGTGCCAGCAGTTCTAAACTAGCGTTGGCCTCCTACGAGCAGTACTTC. Translation: CASSSKLALASYEQYF. V gene TRBV28 combines with J gene TRBJ2-7, with 7 bases aligning to TRBD2. The CDR3 has 16 amino acids. Germline-derived CDR1 and CDR2 are MDHEN and SYDVKM. V shed 4 bases and J 0 bases; nucleotides not matched to a gene: 9. Full variable domain (missing parts from reference TRBV28 and TRBJ2-7): DVKVTQSSRYLVKRTGEKVFLECVQDMDHENMFWYRQDPGLGLRLIYFSYDVKMKEKGDIPEGYSVSREKKERFSLILESASTNQTSMYLCASSSKLALASYEQYFGPGTRLTVT.

The J gene is TRBJ2-7, the V gene TRBV7-2; D could derive from TRBD1 or TRBD2 (5 bases each). The CDR3 has 16 residues. With 4 bases removed from V and 0 bases from J, the gap between germline ends came to 16 bases. Germline CDR1 is SGHTA and CDR2 is FQGNSA. The DNA for the CDR3 is TGTGCCAGCAGCTCCCGGGACCCCGTAGACTCCTACGAGCAGTACTTC. This translates into CASSSRDPVDSYEQYF.

The V and J genes are TRBV7-2 and TRBJ2-7; 9 nucleotides match TRBD1. Germline V gene data show CDR1 as SGHTA and CDR2 as FQGNSA. This CDR3 contains 14 residues. Germline trimming cut 2 bases from V and 4 bases from J; bases unmatched to any gene: 3. CDR3 sequence (DNA): TGTGCCAGCAGCTTACGGGACAGGGCTTACGAGCAGTACTTC. It yields the protein CASSLRDRAYEQYF.

The chain has TRBV4-1 and TRBJ2-2, with D unclear. CDR3 length: 18 residues. The germline gives CDR1 MGHRA, CDR2 YSYEKL. Trimming took off 0 bases at V and 3 bases at J, with 17 bases between the two ends. CDR3 residues: CASSQDSDIRVHTGELFF. Written as DNA, the CDR3 is TGCGCCAGCAGCCAAGATTCGGATATTAGGGTTCACACCGGGGAGCTGTTTTTT.

In this sample, this clonotype turned up a few times. In DNA, the CDR3 is TGTGCCAGCAGCAGAAATGTACAGGGGGCAAGGACTGAAGCTTTCTTT. Translating it yields CASSRNVQGARTEAFF. This rearrangement joins TRBV7-2 to TRBJ1-1; 9 bases fit TRBD1. The J segment lost 5 bases and the V segment lost 5 bases, leaving 12 bases of the junction unmatched. The CDR3 is 16 amino acids. Germline CDR1 reads SGHTA; CDR2 reads FQGNSA.

The chain carries TRBV4-2 and TRBJ2-7; TRBD1 aligns across 10 bases. The V and J ends lost 1 base and 2 bases, in that order; junction bases with no gene match: 5. CDR1 LGHNA and CDR2 YNFKEQ come from the germline V gene. This CDR3 is built from 16 residues. The CDR3 here is CASSQVGDRGTYEQYF. The CDR3 DNA reads as TGTGCCAGCAGCCAAGTAGGGGACAGGGGAACCTACGAGCAGTACTTC.

There are a few counts of this clonotype. The V gene is TRBV28, the J gene TRBJ2-1, with no clear D. The CDR3 has 14 residues. Germline CDR1 and CDR2: MDHEN and SYDVKM. Trimming stripped 3 bases from V and 1 base from J, with 7 bases between. CDR3 nucleotide sequence: TGTGCCAGCAGTTTTAGTATATCCTACAATGAGCAGTTCTTC. It specifies CASSFSISYNEQFF.

The chain is built from TRBV7-9 and TRBJ1-5; D remains ambiguous. V shed 3 bases and J shed 0 bases, with 9 bases lying between them. This CDR3 spans 15 amino acids. Germline loops: CDR1 SEHNR, CDR2 FQNEAQ (reference sequence). This CDR3 is CASSFEGDSNQPQHF. CDR3 sequence (DNA): TGTGCCAGCAGCTTTGAGGGAGATAGCAATCAGCCCCAGCATTTT.

This clonotype was seen only a few times. The J gene is TRBJ2-7, the V gene TRBV29-1; D tentatively fits TRBD1 or TRBD2 (5 bases each). The V gene's germline CDR1 is SQVTM and CDR2 ANQGSEA. V lost 0 bases and J lost 6, with 18 bases in between. This CDR3 is built from 15 residues. CDR3: CSVEDETRDGREQYF. The CDR3 DNA is TGCAGCGTTGAAGATGAGACCCGGGACGGCCGCGAGCAGTACTTC.

This clonotype was counted only a few times. The V and J genes are TRBV6-2 or TRBV6-3 and TRBJ2-3, with D possibly being TRBD1 (7 bases). Deletions cut 5 bases from V and 2 bases from J, with 17 bases between. CDR1 MNHEY and CDR2 SVGEGT come from the germline V gene. The CDR3 totals 16 residues. For the CDR3, the DNA is TGTGCCAGCAGTCGCCCCAGGGGGGCTCACACAGATACGCAGTATTTT. Its translation is CASSRPRGAHTDTQYF.

This chain uses TRBV27 with TRBJ2-2, with 11 nucleotides matching TRBD2. Germline CDR1 is MNHEY and CDR2 is SMNVEV (reference sequence). V was pared by 2 bases and J by 4 bases, with 3 bases of the junction left unmatched. This CDR3 is 16 amino acids long. CDR3 sequence reads: CASSLIAGGITGELFF. CDR3 sequence (DNA): TGTGCCAGCAGTTTAATAGCGGGGGGGATCACCGGGGAGCTGTTTTTT.

The rearrangement uses TRBV28 and TRBJ2-7, with a weak D call TRBD1 (5 bases). This CDR3 has 15 amino acids. V was pared by 5 bases and J by 0 bases, with 14 bases between. Germline lookup yields CDR1 MDHEN and CDR2 SYDVKM. The chain's CDR3 is CASSGRTLSSYEQYF. The CDR3 nucleotides read TGTGCCAGCAGTGGTCGGACATTGAGCTCCTACGAGCAGTACTTC.

V and J are TRBV7-2 and TRBJ2-7; D is possibly TRBD1 or TRBD2 (5 bases each). The ends were cut back, 5 bases at V and 4 bases at J, with 12 bases in the middle. Germline CDR1 SGHTA, CDR2 FQGNSA. This CDR3 region has 13 residues. The DNA for the CDR3 is TGTGCCAGCAGCCCTGGTTGGGGGTACGAGCAGTACTTC. This sequence encodes CASSPGWGYEQYF. Filled out from reference TRBV7-2 and TRBJ2-7, the complete variable domain reads GAGVSQSPSNKVTEKGKDVELRCDPISGHTALYWYRQSLGQGLEFLIYFQGNSAPDKSGLPSDRFSAERTGGSVSTLTIQRTQQEDSAVYLCASSPGWGYEQYFGPGTRLTVT.

This clonotype came up a few times. The chain couples TRBV7-2 to TRBJ2-7, with D maybe TRBD2 (5 bases). The CDR3 consists of 15 residues. Germline values: CDR1 SGHTA, CDR2 FQGNSA. V was pared by 5 bases and J by 3 bases, with 17 bases between. The DNA of the CDR3 is TGTGCCAGCAGCGCCCGCACAGAGGAGGTCTACGAGCAGTACTTC. Its translation is CASSARTEEVYEQYF.

This clonotype has at least ten counts. V usage is TRBV7-2 and J usage is TRBJ2-3; tentative D call: TRBD2 (7 bases). CDR1 and CDR2 (germline): SGHTA, FQGNSA. The CDR3 is made up of 15 amino acids. The V end lost 8 bases, the J end lost 1 base, and 16 bases lay between the germline ends. The CDR3 is CASSPTGGRTDTQYF. As DNA, the CDR3 is TGTGCCAGCTCTCCCACGGGGGGCCGCACAGATACGCAGTATTTT.

The chain employs TRBV7-9 and TRBJ2-3, with 9 bases that match TRBD2. Germline V gene sequence: CDR1 SEHNR, CDR2 FQNEAQ (reference sequence). Trimming cost V 5 bases and J 4 bases; bases outside gene matches: 10. The length of the CDR3 is 16 residues. In DNA form, the CDR3 reads TGTGCCAGCAGCCCACGTGGGACTAGCAGGGCAGATACGCAGTATTTT. This codes for CASSPRGTSRADTQYF.

The rearrangement uses TRBV10-3 and TRBJ1-4; D might be TRBD1 (6 bases). There are 14 residues in the CDR3. Per the germline V gene, CDR1 is ENHRY and CDR2 is SYGVKD. V lost 7 bases, J lost 3 bases, and 12 bases lay in between. The DNA of the CDR3 is TGTGCCATCACTTCAGGGGTTCCTAATGAAAAACTGTTTTTT. Translated: CAITSGVPNEKLFF.

The V call is TRBV7-8, the J call TRBJ1-2, with 8 bases identical to TRBD1. In germline, CDR1 is SGHVS, CDR2 FQNEAQ. The junction had 9 bases not matched to a gene; V was cut back by 4 bases and J by 2 bases. This CDR3 spans 16 amino acids. CDR3 nucleotides: TGTGCCAGCAGCTCCGGACAGGGCGCAAAAAACTATGGCTACACCTTC. It translates to CASSSGQGAKNYGYTF.

The table lists this clonotype with a few counts. J is TRBJ2-1 and V is TRBV7-2; D may correspond to TRBD1 or TRBD2 (6 bases each). V shed 4 bases and J shed 2 bases, with 12 bases lying between them. CDR3 length equals 15 residues. In germline, CDR1 is SGHTA, CDR2 FQGNSA. The CDR3 loop reads CASSSSRGPYNEQFF. The CDR3 coding sequence is TGTGCCAGCAGCTCCTCTCGGGGGCCCTACAATGAGCAGTTCTTC.

The gene calls are TRBV7-2 and TRBJ1-1; D is possibly TRBD1 (5 bases). The germline V gene has CDR1 SGHTA and CDR2 FQGNSA. The CDR3 totals 14 residues. Trimming took 4 bases from V and 4 from J, leaving 13 bases between them. The CDR3 sequence is CASSSVGAGTEAFF. The CDR3 nucleotides read TGTGCCAGCAGCTCAGTAGGGGCCGGCACTGAAGCTTTCTTT.

CDR3 amino acids: CASSSQIGGEKLFF. The CDR3, as DNA: TGTGCCAGCAGTTCCCAGATAGGAGGGGAAAAACTGTTTTTT. This rearrangement joins TRBV7-6 to TRBJ1-4, with unresolved D. The CDR3 consists of 14 residues. V was shortened by 6 bases and J by 8 bases, with 16 bases between the two germline ends. Germline V gives CDR1 SGHVS, CDR2 FNYEAQ.